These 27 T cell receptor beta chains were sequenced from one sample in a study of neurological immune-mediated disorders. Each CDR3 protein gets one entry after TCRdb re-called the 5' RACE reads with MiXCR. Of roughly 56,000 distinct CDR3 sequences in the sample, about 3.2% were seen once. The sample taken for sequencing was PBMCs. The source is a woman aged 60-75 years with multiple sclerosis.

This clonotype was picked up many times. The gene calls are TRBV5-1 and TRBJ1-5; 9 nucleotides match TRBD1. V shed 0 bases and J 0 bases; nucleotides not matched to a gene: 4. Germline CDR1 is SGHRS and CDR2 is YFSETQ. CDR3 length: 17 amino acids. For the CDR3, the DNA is TGCGCCAGCAGCTTGGCCCCACAGGGGGCTAGCAATCAGCCCCAGCATTTT. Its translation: CASSLAPQGASNQPQHF. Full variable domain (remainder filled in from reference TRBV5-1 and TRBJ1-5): KAGVTQTPRYLIKTRGQQVTLSCSPISGHRSVSWYQQTPGQGLQFLFEYFSETQRNKGNFPGRFSGRQFSNSRSEMNVSTLELGDSALYLCASSLAPQGASNQPQHFGDGTRLSIL.

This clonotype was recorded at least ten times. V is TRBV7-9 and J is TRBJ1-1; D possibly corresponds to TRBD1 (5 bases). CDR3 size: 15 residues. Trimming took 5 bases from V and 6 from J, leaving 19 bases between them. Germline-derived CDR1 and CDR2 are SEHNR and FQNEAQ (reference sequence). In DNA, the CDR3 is TGTGCCAGCAGCCGATCGTCAGGGATTGCTGCTGAAGCTTTCTTT. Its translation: CASSRSSGIAAEAFF.

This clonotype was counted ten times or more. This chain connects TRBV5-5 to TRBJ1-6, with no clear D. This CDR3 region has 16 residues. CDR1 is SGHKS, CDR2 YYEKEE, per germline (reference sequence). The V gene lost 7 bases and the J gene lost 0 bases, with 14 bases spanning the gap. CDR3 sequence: CASYLTLSSYNSPLHF. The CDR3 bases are TGTGCCAGCTACCTCACACTGAGCTCCTATAATTCACCCCTCCACTTT. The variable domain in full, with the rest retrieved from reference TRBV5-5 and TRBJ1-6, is DAGVTQSPTHLIKTRGQQVTLRCSPISGHKSVSWYQQVLGQGPQFIFQYYEKEERGRGNFPDRFSARQFPNYSSELNVNALLLGDSALYLCASYLTLSSYNSPLHFGNGTRLTVT.

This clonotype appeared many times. CDR3 protein: CASSPVDPYGYTF. DNA of the CDR3: TGTGCCAGCAGCCCCGTGGACCCCTATGGCTACACCTTC. The genes are TRBV7-9 and TRBJ1-2, with no clear D. CDR3 length equals 13 residues. Germline V gene sequence: CDR1 SEHNR, CDR2 FQNEAQ (reference sequence). V lost 5 bases to trimming and J lost 4 bases, with 11 bases between them.

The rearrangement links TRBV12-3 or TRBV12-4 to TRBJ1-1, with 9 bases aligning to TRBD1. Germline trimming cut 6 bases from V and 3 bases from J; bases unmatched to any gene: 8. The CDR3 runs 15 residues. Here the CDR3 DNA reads TGTGCCAGCAGAACCGGACAGGGGTTTCACACTGAAGCTTTCTTT. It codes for CASRTGQGFHTEAFF.

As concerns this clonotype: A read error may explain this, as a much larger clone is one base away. This CDR3 is CTSSGGRLTEAFF. The CDR3 coding sequence is TGCACCAGCAGCGGGGGCCGATTAACTGAAGCTTTCTTT. The J gene is TRBJ1-1, the V gene TRBV5-1, with TRBD1 as a possible D gene (6 bases). From germline, CDR1 is SGHRS and CDR2 YFSETQ. The CDR3 covers 13 residues.

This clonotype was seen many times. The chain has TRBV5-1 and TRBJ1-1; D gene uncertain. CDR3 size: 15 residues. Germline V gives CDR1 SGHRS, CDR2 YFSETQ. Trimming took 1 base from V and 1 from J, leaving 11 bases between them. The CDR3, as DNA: TGCGCCAGCAGCTTGTTCCATGCGGAGAACACTGAAGCTTTCTTT. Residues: CASSLFHAENTEAFF.

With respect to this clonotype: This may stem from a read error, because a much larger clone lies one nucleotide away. The CDR3 region has the DNA TGCAGTGCCGCGACACAGGGGAGAGGGGAAAAAATTCAGTACTTC. Translated: CSAATQGRGEKIQYF. This sequence joins TRBV20-1 and TRBJ2-4; 7 bases align to TRBD1. In germline, CDR1 is DFQATT, CDR2 SNEGSKA (reference sequence). The CDR3 extends over 15 amino acids.

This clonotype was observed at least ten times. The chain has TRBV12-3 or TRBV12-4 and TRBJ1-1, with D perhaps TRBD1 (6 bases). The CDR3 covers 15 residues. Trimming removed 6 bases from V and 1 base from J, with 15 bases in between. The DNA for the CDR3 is TGTGCCAGCAGAGCGCGGGTAGGGGGGAACACTGAAGCTTTCTTT. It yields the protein CASRARVGGNTEAFF.

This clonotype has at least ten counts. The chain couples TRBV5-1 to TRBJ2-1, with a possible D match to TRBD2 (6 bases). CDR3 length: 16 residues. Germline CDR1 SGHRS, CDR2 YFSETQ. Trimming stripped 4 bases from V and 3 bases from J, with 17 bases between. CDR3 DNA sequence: TGCGCCAGCAGCCCCGCCTCGGGGGACGTCTACAATGAGCAGTTCTTC. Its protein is CASSPASGDVYNEQFF.

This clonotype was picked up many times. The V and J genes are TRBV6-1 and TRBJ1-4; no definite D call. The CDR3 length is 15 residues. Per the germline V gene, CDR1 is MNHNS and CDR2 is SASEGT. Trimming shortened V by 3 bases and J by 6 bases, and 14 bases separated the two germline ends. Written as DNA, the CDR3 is TGTGCCAGCAGTGATCACTTCCGGGTTGATGAAAAACTGTTTTTT. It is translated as CASSDHFRVDEKLFF.

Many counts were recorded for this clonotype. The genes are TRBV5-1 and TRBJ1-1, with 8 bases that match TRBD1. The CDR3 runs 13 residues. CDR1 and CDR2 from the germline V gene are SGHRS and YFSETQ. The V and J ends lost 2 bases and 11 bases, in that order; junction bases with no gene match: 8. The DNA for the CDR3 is TGCGCCAGCAGCTTAACTACCCACAGGGGGGCTTTCTTT. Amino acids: CASSLTTHRGAFF.

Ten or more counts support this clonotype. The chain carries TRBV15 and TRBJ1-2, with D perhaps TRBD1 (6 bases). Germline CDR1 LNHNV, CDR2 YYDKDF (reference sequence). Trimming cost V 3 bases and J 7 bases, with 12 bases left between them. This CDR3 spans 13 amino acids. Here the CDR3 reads CATSRRGGSGYTF. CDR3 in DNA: TGTGCCACCAGCAGGAGGGGGGGGTCTGGCTACACCTTC.

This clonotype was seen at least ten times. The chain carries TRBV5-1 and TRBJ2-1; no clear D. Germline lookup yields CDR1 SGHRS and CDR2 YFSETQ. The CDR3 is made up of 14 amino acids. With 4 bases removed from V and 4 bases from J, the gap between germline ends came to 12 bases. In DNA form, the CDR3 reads TGCGCCAGCAGCGTATCCGGGCCATACAATGAGCAGTTCTTC. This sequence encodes CASSVSGPYNEQFF.

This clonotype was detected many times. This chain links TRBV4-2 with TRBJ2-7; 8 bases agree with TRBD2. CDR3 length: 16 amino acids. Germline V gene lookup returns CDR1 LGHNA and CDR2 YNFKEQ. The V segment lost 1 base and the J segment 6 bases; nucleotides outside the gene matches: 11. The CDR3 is CASSQGRGLGTSEQYF. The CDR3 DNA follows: TGTGCCAGCAGCCAAGGGCGGGGACTAGGTACTTCCGAGCAGTACTTC.

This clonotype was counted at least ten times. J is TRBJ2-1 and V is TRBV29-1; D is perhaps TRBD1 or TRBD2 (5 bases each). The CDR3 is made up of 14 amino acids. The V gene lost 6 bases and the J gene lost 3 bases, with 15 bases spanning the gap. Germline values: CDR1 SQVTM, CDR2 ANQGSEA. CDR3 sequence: CSVDGTWSYNEQFF. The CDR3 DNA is TGCAGCGTGGACGGGACGTGGAGCTACAATGAGCAGTTCTTC.

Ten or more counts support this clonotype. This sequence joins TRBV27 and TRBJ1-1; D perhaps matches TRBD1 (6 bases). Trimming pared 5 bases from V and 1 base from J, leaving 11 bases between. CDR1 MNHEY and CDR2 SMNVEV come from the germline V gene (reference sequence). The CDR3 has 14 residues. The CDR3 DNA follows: TGTGCCAGCAGTCTGGGGGCCCCGAACACTGAAGCTTTCTTT. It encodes CASSLGAPNTEAFF.

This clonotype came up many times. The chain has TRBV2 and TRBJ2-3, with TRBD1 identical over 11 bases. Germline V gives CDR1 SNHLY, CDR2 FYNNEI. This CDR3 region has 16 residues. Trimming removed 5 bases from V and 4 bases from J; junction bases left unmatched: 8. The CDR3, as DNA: TGTGCCAGCAGTTACCGGGACAGGGGGTTTGCAGATACGCAGTATTTT. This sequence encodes CASSYRDRGFADTQYF.

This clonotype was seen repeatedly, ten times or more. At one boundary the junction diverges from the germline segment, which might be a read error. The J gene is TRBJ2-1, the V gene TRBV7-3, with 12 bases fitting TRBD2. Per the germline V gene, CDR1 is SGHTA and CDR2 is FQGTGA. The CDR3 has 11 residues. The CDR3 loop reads CASSLGLAGLF. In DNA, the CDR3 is TGTGCCAGCAGCTTAGGACTAGCGGGGCTCTTC.

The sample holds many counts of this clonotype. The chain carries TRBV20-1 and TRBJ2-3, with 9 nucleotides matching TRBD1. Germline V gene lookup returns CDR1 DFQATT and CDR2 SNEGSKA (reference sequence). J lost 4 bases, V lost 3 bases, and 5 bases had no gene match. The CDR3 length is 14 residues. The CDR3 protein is CSASGTGGSDTQYF. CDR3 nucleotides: TGCAGTGCTAGTGGCACAGGGGGCTCAGATACGCAGTATTTT.

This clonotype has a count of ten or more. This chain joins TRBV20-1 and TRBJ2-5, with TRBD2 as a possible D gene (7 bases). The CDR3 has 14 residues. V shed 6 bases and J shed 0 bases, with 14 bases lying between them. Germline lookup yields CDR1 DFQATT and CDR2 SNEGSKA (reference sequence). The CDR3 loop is CSARGGWYQETQYF. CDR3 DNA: TGCAGTGCGAGGGGGGGTTGGTACCAAGAGACCCAGTACTTC.

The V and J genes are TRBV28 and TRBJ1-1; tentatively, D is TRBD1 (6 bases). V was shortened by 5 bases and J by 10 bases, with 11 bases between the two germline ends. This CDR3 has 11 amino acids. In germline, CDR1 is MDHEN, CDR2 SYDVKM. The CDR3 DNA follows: TGTGCCAGCAGTGCGGGGGGGCGAGCTTTCTTT. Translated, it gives CASSAGGRAFF.

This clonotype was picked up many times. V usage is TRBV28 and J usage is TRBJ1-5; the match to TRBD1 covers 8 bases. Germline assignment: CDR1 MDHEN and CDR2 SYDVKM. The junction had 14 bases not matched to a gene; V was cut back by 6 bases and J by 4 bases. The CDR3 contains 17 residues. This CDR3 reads CASSPPRRGLRNQPQHF. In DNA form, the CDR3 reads TGTGCCAGCAGCCCGCCCCGCAGGGGGCTTCGTAATCAGCCCCAGCATTTT.

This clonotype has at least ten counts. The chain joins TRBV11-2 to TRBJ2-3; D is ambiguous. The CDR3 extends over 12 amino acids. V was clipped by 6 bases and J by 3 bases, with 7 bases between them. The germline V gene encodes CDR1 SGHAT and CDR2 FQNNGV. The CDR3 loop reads CASRLVTDTQYF. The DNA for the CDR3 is TGTGCCAGCAGATTGGTGACAGATACGCAGTATTTT.

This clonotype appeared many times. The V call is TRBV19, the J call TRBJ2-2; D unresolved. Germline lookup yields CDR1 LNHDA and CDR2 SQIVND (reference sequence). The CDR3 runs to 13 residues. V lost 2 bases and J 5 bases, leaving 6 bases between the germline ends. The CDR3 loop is CASSIFGTGELFF. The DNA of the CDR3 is TGTGCCAGTAGTATATTTGGAACCGGGGAGCTGTTTTTT.

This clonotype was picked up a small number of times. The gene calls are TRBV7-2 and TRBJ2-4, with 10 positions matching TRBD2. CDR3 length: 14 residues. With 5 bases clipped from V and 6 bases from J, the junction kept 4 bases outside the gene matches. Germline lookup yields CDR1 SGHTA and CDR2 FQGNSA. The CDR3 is CASSGTSAGNIQYF. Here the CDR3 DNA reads TGTGCCAGCAGCGGGACTAGCGCCGGAAACATTCAGTACTTC.

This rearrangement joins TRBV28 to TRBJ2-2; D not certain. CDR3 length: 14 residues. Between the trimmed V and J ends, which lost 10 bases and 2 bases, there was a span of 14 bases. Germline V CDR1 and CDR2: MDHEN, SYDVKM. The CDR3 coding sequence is TGTGCCACTACTGGTGCAACAAACACCGGGGAGCTGTTTTTT. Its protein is CATTGATNTGELFF.